The subject of this entry is one T cell receptor (beta chain). Its specificity is not known. This entry comes from a study of cytomegalovirus exposure and HLA in healthy donors. Points from the study as a whole: Later on, analysis showed that most CMV-associated TCR beta chains appeared to be HLA-restricted. The study reported that TCR beta sequences accurately predicted HLA-A and HLA-B alleles in most subjects.

Primers included in the PCR were 60 Vbeta and 13 Jbeta primers. Some clones are missing from TCRdb's copy, which holds only in-frame ones; the method was immunoSEQ multiplex PCR. The sample has under 200,000 clones, about 85% seen once. The ends were cut back, 2 bases at V and 0 bases at J, with 10 bases in the middle. CDR1 and CDR2 (germline): SGHRS, YFSETQ. CDR3 length: 15 residues. Sequencing was carried out using PBMCs. The receptor was isolated from a man aged 45 to 65 in good health and CMV-seronegative. V is TRBV5-1 and J is TRBJ2-3; D might be TRBD1 (6 bases). Here the CDR3 DNA reads TGCGCCAGCAGCTTCGGTACAGGGAGCACAGATACGCAGTATTTT. Protein product: CASSFGTGSTDTQYF.